This TCR beta chain is drawn from a study of radiotherapy plus CTLA-4 blockade in lung cancer. Study in general: Objective responses arose in roughly 18% of patients, and about 32% experienced disease control.

The table lists this clone with a few counts. Produced via immunoSEQ multiplex PCR; TCRdb's table is partial and in-frame only. Of about 49,000 clones listed, more than 70% are singletons. This CDR3 has 15 residues. V lost 5 bases, J lost 4 bases, and 9 bases stayed unmatched. Germline CDR1 and CDR2: MNHNY and SVGAGI (reference sequence). The sample was peripheral blood, taken from a patient treated with radiotherapy plus ipilimumab. This receptor was identified in a human donor with non-small cell lung cancer who had stable disease on radiotherapy plus ipilimumab. The chain links TRBV6-6 to TRBJ1-2; TRBD1 aligns across 8 bases. CDR3 in DNA: TGTGCCAGCAGTCCCGAGCCAGGGGGCCTCTATGGCTACACCTTC. This sequence encodes CASSPEPGGLYGYTF.